A selection of T cell receptor beta chains follows, all from one sample in a study of blood T cell repertoires in COVID-19. Sequenced by immunoSEQ multiplex PCR; TCRdb stores in-frame clones only, minus some. The sample has some 150,000 clones; 70% to 90% are singletons. Material for sequencing was peripheral blood. These receptors were taken from a woman in her sixties with COVID-19, enrolled during active disease. Both conserved end residues are part of each CDR3. D genes are given only for firm matches. The size entry is marked missing in some rows and otherwise reads once, few, many or a size class.

V gene	D gene	J gene	clone size	CDR3 DNA	CDR3 protein
TRBV7-2	-	TRBJ1-1	-	TGTGCCAGCAGCGGGACCGGGGGAGAAACTGAAGCTTTCTTT	CASSGTGGETEAFF
TRBV5-4	-	TRBJ1-1	once	TGTGCCAGTTCTTGGGCACCGGACACTGAAGCTTTCTTT	CASSWAPDTEAFF
TRBV9	TRBD1	TRBJ2-7	-	TGTGCCAGCAGCGCCTGGGACAGCCCGAACTACGAGCAGTACTTC	CASSAWDSPNYEQYF
TRBV3-1/TRBV3-2	-	TRBJ2-2	-	TGTGCCAGCAGCCAACCCGTCCCCGGGGAGCTGTTTTTT	CASSQPVPGELFF
TRBV2	TRBD2	TRBJ2-7	-	TGTGCCACTAAGTGGGGACTAGCGGGGTCCTACGAGCAGTACTTC	CATKWGLAGSYEQYF
TRBV2	-	TRBJ1-1	-	TGTGCCAGCAGTGAAAGGGGGATACCTTTGAACACTGAAGCTTTCTTT	CASSERGIPLNTEAFF
TRBV4-3	TRBD1	TRBJ1-2	-	TGCGCCAGCAGCCAAGATTGGCAGGGGGCGGGCTACACCTTC	CASSQDWQGAGYTF
TRBV10-1	-	TRBJ2-3	-	TGCGCCAGCAGTGAGGGGGGCCAGGGGACGCAGTATTTT	CASSEGGQGTQYF
TRBV12-3/TRBV12-4	TRBD1	TRBJ2-7	-	TGTGCCAGCAGTTATATGGACAGGGGGCTGGGGTACTTC	CASSYMDRGLGYF
TRBV19	-	TRBJ2-3	-	TGTGCCAGTAGTACCTCGGGGTCGGGCACAGATACGCAGTATTTT	CASSTSGSGTDTQYF
TRBV3-1/TRBV3-2	-	TRBJ2-1	-	TGTGCCAGCAGCCCCGGGGGGACAAGTTACAATGAGCAGTTCTTC	CASSPGGTSYNEQFF
TRBV19	-	TRBJ1-2	-	TGTGCCAGTAGTATAGCCTTCTCTAACTATGGCTACACCTTC	CASSIAFSNYGYTF
TRBV27	TRBD1	TRBJ1-1	-	TGTGCCAGCAGTTTGGACAGGGATTACACTGAAGCTTTCTTT	CASSLDRDYTEAFF
TRBV15	-	TRBJ1-2	-	TGTGCCACCAGCAGAGATCGGGGAGATGGCTACACCTTC	CATSRDRGDGYTF
TRBV10-3	TRBD1	TRBJ1-3	-	TGTGCCATCAGCGAACCAGGAGGGGACAGGGATTCCAGTGGAAACACCATATATTTT	CAISEPGGDRDSSGNTIYF
TRBV27	TRBD2	TRBJ2-3	-	TGTGCCAGCAGTCGACTAGCGGGGGGAACAGATACGCAGTATTTT	CASSRLAGGTDTQYF
TRBV19	-	TRBJ2-2	-	TGTGCCAGTACCACCGAAAGGGGCACCGGGGAGCTGTTTTTT	CASTTERGTGELFF
TRBV7-9	TRBD2	TRBJ2-1	few	TGTGCCAGCAGCTGGAGGACTAGCGGGGGATACAATGAGCAGTTCTTC	CASSWRTSGGYNEQFF
TRBV3-1/TRBV3-2	TRBD2	TRBJ2-1	-	TGTGCCAGCAGCCAAACTTATAGCGGGGGGAGGAATGAGCAGTTCTTC	CASSQTYSGGRNEQFF
TRBV12-5	TRBD2	TRBJ2-1	-	TGTGCTAGTGGTTCGACTAGCGGGGGTATCTATGAGCAGTTCTTC	CASGSTSGGIYEQFF
TRBV9	-	TRBJ2-1	few	TGTGCCAGCAGCGTAAGCCTGGATGAGCAGTTCTTC	CASSVSLDEQFF
TRBV29-1	-	TRBJ1-2	-	TGCAGCGTTGTCGAGGTTCGCGGATCTGATGGCTACACCTTC	CSVVEVRGSDGYTF
TRBV6-4	TRBD1	TRBJ1-2	-	TGTGCCAGCAGTGACGACAGGGGGCTAGGCTACACCTTC	CASSDDRGLGYTF
TRBV6-2/TRBV6-3	TRBD1	TRBJ1-5	-	TGTGCCAGCAGTTTATACAGGGGGGATCAGCCCCAGCATTTT	CASSLYRGDQPQHF
TRBV6-6	TRBD1	TRBJ1-2	-	TGTGCCAGCAGTTCAGGGGGTGTAGGGTATGGCTACACCTTC	CASSSGGVGYGYTF
TRBV19	TRBD1	TRBJ1-2	-	TGTGCCAGTAGCAACCCACCGGGACAGGGTGTGAAGGACTATGGCTACACCTTC	CASSNPPGQGVKDYGYTF
TRBV11-2	TRBD1	TRBJ1-2	-	TGTGCCAGCAGCTCCGGGACAGGATTCTGGGGCTACACCTTC	CASSSGTGFWGYTF
TRBV7-9	TRBD1	TRBJ2-5	-	TGTGCCAGCAGCTCAGGACAGGGGGCAGGAGAGACCCAGTACTTC	CASSSGQGAGETQYF
TRBV6-5	-	TRBJ2-2	-	TGTGCCAGCAGGTCGGGATTTAACACCGGGGAGCTGTTTTTT	CASRSGFNTGELFF
TRBV25-1	-	TRBJ1-3	once	TGTGCCAGCATGGGGGTCGGGAGTAGAAACACCATATATTTT	CASMGVGSRNTIYF
TRBV27	-	TRBJ2-3	-	TGTGCCAGCAGTCCCGGGACTCTTCGCACAGATACGCAGTATTTT	CASSPGTLRTDTQYF
TRBV25-1	TRBD1	TRBJ1-2	-	TGTGCCAGCAGTGCAGGACAGGGACCTAACTATGGCTACACCTTC	CASSAGQGPNYGYTF
TRBV6-5	-	TRBJ2-3	-	TGTGCCAGCAGGGTTAGCGGCACAGATACGCAGTATTTT	CASRVSGTDTQYF
TRBV9	TRBD2	TRBJ2-5	-	TGTGCCAGCAGCGTAAGCGGGGGGGCCGGGGGTCTTAGTGAGACCCAGTACTTC	CASSVSGGAGGLSETQYF
TRBV2	TRBD1	TRBJ1-5	-	TGTGCCAGTGGGACAGGGGGCAATCAGCCCCAGCATTTT	CASGTGGNQPQHF
TRBV5-1	TRBD1	TRBJ1-5	few	TGCGCCAGCAGCCCCCAGGGGGCGAATCAGCCCCAGCATTTT	CASSPQGANQPQHF
TRBV7-2	-	TRBJ2-4	-	TGTGCCAGCAGCCCAGGGGTCAAAAACATTCAGTACTTC	CASSPGVKNIQYF
TRBV18	TRBD1	TRBJ1-1	once	TGTGCCAGCTCACCACCGCACAGGGGGACTGAAGCTTTCTTT	CASSPPHRGTEAFF
TRBV14	TRBD2	TRBJ2-5	few	TGTGCCAGCAGCCCGAGGACTAGCGGGGGAAGAGAGACCCAGTACTTC	CASSPRTSGGRETQYF
TRBV28	-	TRBJ1-4	-	TGTGCCAGCACTGTCTCCAATGAAAAACTGTTTTTT	CASTVSNEKLFF
TRBV28	-	TRBJ1-2	-	TGTGCCAGCATCACCTTCGCTATGGACTATGGCTACACCTTC	CASITFAMDYGYTF
TRBV9	-	TRBJ1-1	-	TGTGCCAGCAGCGTAGGGGCACAACTCACTGAAGCTTTCTTT	CASSVGAQLTEAFF
TRBV9	-	TRBJ2-7	-	TGTGCCAGCACCCCAGGGGGGAACGCCTACGAGCAGTACTTC	CASTPGGNAYEQYF
TRBV6-6	TRBD2	TRBJ2-5	-	TGTGCCAGCAGTTCCCGTAGCGGGGCAAAGACCCAGTACTTC	CASSSRSGAKTQYF
TRBV10-2	-	TRBJ2-2	-	TGCGCCAGCAGCGGGGACACCGGGGAGCTGTTTTTT	CASSGDTGELFF
TRBV3-1/TRBV3-2	-	TRBJ2-2	once	TGTGCCAGCAGCCAAGCCAGGGGAGAAAATAACACCGGGGAGCTGTTTTTT	CASSQARGENNTGELFF
TRBV19	-	TRBJ1-1	-	TGTGCCAGCTGGGGGGGCGCTGAAGCTTTCTTT	CASWGGAEAFF
TRBV13	-	TRBJ2-7	-	TGTGCCAGCAGCCCCGCGGGGCAGGTCCTCTACGAGCAGTACTTC	CASSPAGQVLYEQYF
TRBV10-3	-	TRBJ2-7	-	TGTGCCATCAGTGACAGCTCCTACGAGCAGTACTTC	CAISDSSYEQYF
TRBV13	TRBD1	TRBJ2-7	-	TGTGCCAGCAGCTTGACAGGGGCCTCCTACGAGCAGTACTTC	CASSLTGASYEQYF
TRBV27	TRBD1	TRBJ2-7	-	TGTGCCAGCAGTTTTGGGCCAGGGGGCGAGCAGTACTTC	CASSFGPGGEQYF
TRBV27	-	TRBJ2-3	once	TGTGCCAGCAGAAGGTCGGCGATGGGCGCAGATACGCAGTATTTT	CASRRSAMGADTQYF
TRBV4-3	TRBD2	TRBJ2-1	-	TGCGCCAGCAGCCAAGGGGTAGCGGGGGAGAGCTCCTACAATGAGCAGTTCTTC	CASSQGVAGESSYNEQFF